This entry lists 26 T cell receptor beta chains sequenced from one sample in a study of T cell changes during pregnancy in multiple sclerosis. TCRdb's table, derived via immunoSEQ multiplex PCR, lists solely in-frame clones and lacks some. The sample records fewer than 25,000 clones, more than 80% being singletons. The material sequenced was CD4+ T cells from peripheral blood mononuclear cells, taken in the third trimester of pregnancy. These receptors were taken from a female donor in good health, enrolled as a control in a pregnancy study.

This clone came up once. The chain's CDR3 is CASSQDRNNQPQHF. CDR3 coding DNA: TGTGCCAGCAGTCAGGACAGGAACAATCAGCCCCAGCATTTT. The chain recombines TRBV28 with TRBJ1-5; 7 nucleotides agree with TRBD1. Per the germline V gene, CDR1 is MDHEN and CDR2 is SYDVKM. With 5 bases clipped from V and 3 bases from J, the junction kept 4 bases outside the gene matches. The CDR3 consists of 14 residues. Full variable domain (missing parts from reference TRBV28 and TRBJ1-5): DVKVTQSSRYLVKRTGEKVFLECVQDMDHENMFWYRQDPGLGLRLIYFSYDVKMKEKGDIPEGYSVSREKKERFSLILESASTNQTSMYLCASSQDRNNQPQHFGDGTRLSIL.

The V and J genes are TRBV5-1 and TRBJ1-5, with D hard to call. The CDR3 is 13 residues long. V lost 0 bases and J lost 7, with 8 bases in between. From germline, CDR1 is SGHRS and CDR2 YFSETQ. The CDR3 is CASSLGAAQPQHF. The CDR3 DNA reads TGCGCCAGCAGCTTGGGTGCGGCCCAGCCCCAGCATTTT.

V is TRBV4-1 and J is TRBJ2-2, with 8 bases aligning to TRBD2. The germline gives CDR1 MGHRA, CDR2 YSYEKL. J lost 0 bases, V lost 0 bases, and 3 bases had no gene match. The CDR3 consists of 17 residues. CDR3 protein: CASSQDREGANTGELFF. The DNA for the CDR3 is TGCGCCAGCAGCCAAGATCGGGAGGGGGCGAACACCGGGGAGCTGTTTTTT.

Here the CDR3 reads CASFWTGAIQETQYF. Here the CDR3 DNA reads TGTGCCAGCTTTTGGACAGGGGCGATCCAAGAGACCCAGTACTTC. The V gene is TRBV21-1, the J gene TRBJ2-5; the table assigns TRBD1, which was not confirmed against the DNA. TRBV21-1 is designated a pseudogene. The length of the CDR3 is 15 residues.

CDR3 bases: TGTGCCAGCAGCTTTTTCAGTTCTGGGGCCAACGTCCTGACTTTC. Encoded protein: CASSFFSSGANVLTF. The J gene is TRBJ2-6, the V gene TRBV11-2; no clear D. Trimming removed 3 bases at V and 1 base at J, with 7 bases between. The CDR3 is 15 amino acids. Germline loops: CDR1 SGHAT, CDR2 FQNNGV.

The chain employs TRBV5-4 and TRBJ1-1, with 7 nucleotides matching TRBD1. This CDR3 region has 16 residues. CDR1 is SGHNT and CDR2 is YYREEE in the germline V gene (reference sequence). The V and J ends lost 0 bases and 4 bases, in that order; junction bases with no gene match: 9. The CDR3 loop reads CASSLEWQGVFTEAFF. In DNA, the CDR3 is TGTGCCAGCAGCTTGGAGTGGCAGGGGGTTTTCACTGAAGCTTTCTTT.

The J gene is TRBJ2-3, the V gene TRBV10-3; 7 bases line up with TRBD2. CDR1 is ENHRY and CDR2 is SYGVKD in the germline V gene. V dropped 6 bases and J dropped 2; count of bases not matched to a gene: 5. This CDR3 region has 14 residues. The CDR3 DNA reads as TGTGCCATCAGGCCAGGGACTACCACAGATACGCAGTATTTT. This encodes CAIRPGTTTDTQYF.

The chain uses TRBV19 and TRBJ2-6, with 10 bases lining up with TRBD2. This CDR3 spans 21 amino acids. Germline CDR1 LNHDA, CDR2 SQIVND (reference sequence). V lost 1 base to trimming and J lost 0 bases; unmatched junction nucleotides: 12. The CDR3 reads CASSIAGLAGALVSGANVLTF. In DNA form, the CDR3 reads TGTGCCAGTAGTATAGCCGGCCTAGCGGGAGCGTTAGTCTCTGGGGCCAACGTCCTGACTTTC.

The chain links TRBV7-3 to TRBJ1-1; 7 bases agree with TRBD1. After removal of 1 base from V and 11 bases from J, the junction contained 7 bases not matched to a gene. CDR1 is SGHTA and CDR2 is FQGTGA in the germline V gene. This CDR3 has 13 amino acids. CDR3 in DNA: TGTGCCAGCAGCTTAAGCAGGGGGTCCCCGGCTTTCTTT. Translated, it gives CASSLSRGSPAFF. The variable domain in full, completed from reference TRBV7-3 and TRBJ1-1, reads GAGVSQTPSNKVTEKGKYVELRCDPISGHTALYWYRQSLGQGPEFLIYFQGTGAADDSGLPNDRFFAVRPEGSVSTLKIQRTERGDSAVYLCASSLSRGSPAFFGQGTRLTVV.

The chain couples TRBV7-9 to TRBJ2-1; tentatively, D is TRBD1 (6 bases). CDR1 is SEHNR and CDR2 is FQNEAQ in the germline V gene (reference sequence). Trimming took off 3 bases at V and 5 bases at J, with 14 bases between the two ends. The CDR3 consists of 15 residues. DNA of the CDR3: TGTGCCAGCAGCTTTTTCAGGGGAAGAAACAATGAGCAGTTCTTC. This codes for CASSFFRGRNNEQFF.

The chain employs TRBV7-8 and TRBJ2-3; 8 positions match TRBD2. V was clipped by 1 base and J by 5 bases; unmatched bases: 8. The CDR3 has 16 amino acids. Germline values: CDR1 SGHVS, CDR2 FQNEAQ. CDR3 amino acids: CASSLVNGGAGDTQYF. The CDR3 DNA follows: TGTGCCAGCAGCTTAGTAAACGGGGGGGCCGGAGATACGCAGTATTTT.

The chain uses TRBV21-1 and TRBJ1-2. TRBV21-1 is shown as a pseudogene. This CDR3 has 15 residues. CDR3 loop: CASSKVWEGDYGYTF. The CDR3 region has the DNA TGTGCCAGCAGCAAAGTCTGGGAGGGGGACTATGGCTACACCTTC.

V is TRBV5-1 and J is TRBJ2-7, with 11 bases aligning to TRBD1. Trimming took 2 bases from V and 7 from J; bases not matched to a gene: 14. Germline V gene data show CDR1 as SGHRS and CDR2 as YFSETQ. The CDR3 totals 17 residues. CDR3 sequence (DNA): TGCGCCAGCAGCTTTCGATTTAGGGGACAGGGGGATGGAGAGCAGTACTTC. This gives the protein CASSFRFRGQGDGEQYF. The whole variable domain, remainder taken from reference TRBV5-1 and TRBJ2-7, is KAGVTQTPRYLIKTRGQQVTLSCSPISGHRSVSWYQQTPGQGLQFLFEYFSETQRNKGNFPGRFSGRQFSNSRSEMNVSTLELGDSALYLCASSFRFRGQGDGEQYFGPGTRLTVT.

The V call is TRBV18, the J call TRBJ2-7; 7 bases line up with TRBD1. Germline values: CDR1 KGHSH, CDR2 LQKENI. CDR3 length: 15 amino acids. With V trimmed by 3 bases and J by 4 bases, 9 bases remained unmatched. CDR3 sequence reads: CASSPPGQPLYEQYF. The DNA for the CDR3 is TGTGCCAGCTCACCTCCGGGACAGCCATTATACGAGCAGTACTTC.

The chain links TRBV9 to TRBJ1-1; D gene ambiguous. This CDR3 comprises 12 residues. The germline gives CDR1 SGDLS, CDR2 YYNGEE. V dropped 4 bases and J dropped 4 bases, with 8 bases sitting between them. CDR3 amino acids: CASSRLGTEAFF. Here the CDR3 DNA reads TGTGCCAGCAGCAGACTTGGCACTGAAGCTTTCTTT.

The gene calls are TRBV19 and TRBJ2-1; possible D gene TRBD1, 6 bases. The CDR3 covers 15 residues. CDR1 is LNHDA and CDR2 is SQIVND in the germline V gene (reference sequence). V was trimmed by 7 bases and J by 2 bases, leaving 15 bases between them. CDR3 in amino acids: CASTTLGQPYNEQFF. The CDR3 DNA follows: TGTGCCAGTACCACCTTGGGACAACCCTACAATGAGCAGTTCTTC.

This clone was seen a single time. The chain carries TRBV7-9 and TRBJ1-5; TRBD1 matches at 8 bases. There are 15 residues in the CDR3. Germline CDR1 is SEHNR and CDR2 is FQNEAQ (reference sequence). With V trimmed by 1 base and J by 8 bases, 7 bases remained unmatched. The CDR3 nucleotides are TGTGCCAGCAGCTTAGGGAGGACAGGGATAGAGCCCCAGCATTTT. It is translated as CASSLGRTGIEPQHF.

The chain links TRBV29-1 to TRBJ1-2, with 12 bases matching TRBD1. V trimming: 6 bases; J trimming: 9 bases; junction bases outside the gene matches: 5. The CDR3 length is 12 residues. From germline, CDR1 is SQVTM and CDR2 ANQGSEA. The CDR3 nucleotides are TGCAGCGTGGGGACAGGGGGCGAACGCTACACCTTC. Encoded protein: CSVGTGGERYTF.

The chain employs TRBV5-8 and TRBJ2-3, with 8 bases lining up with TRBD2. V lost 4 bases to trimming and J lost 3 bases; unmatched junction nucleotides: 7. Germline CDR1 reads SGHTS; CDR2 reads YDEGEE. CDR3 length: 15 residues. The CDR3 coding sequence is TGTGCCAGCAGCCTTCCGGGGGGGCGTACAGATACGCAGTATTTT. This translates into CASSLPGGRTDTQYF.

V usage is TRBV19 and J usage is TRBJ1-2; D remains ambiguous. V lost 3 bases and J 2 bases, leaving 16 bases between the germline ends. The CDR3 has 16 amino acids. Per germline, CDR1 LNHDA and CDR2 SQIVND (reference sequence). The CDR3 sequence is CASSIPLGNTNYGYTF. CDR3 in DNA: TGTGCCAGTAGTATCCCCCTCGGGAATACAAACTATGGCTACACCTTC.

The gene calls are TRBV19 and TRBJ1-2; D is possibly TRBD1 (6 bases). Germline CDR1 and CDR2: LNHDA and SQIVND (reference sequence). The CDR3 spans 16 residues. The V and J ends lost 4 bases and 6 bases respectively, with 21 bases between them. In nucleotides, the CDR3 is TGTGCCAGTAGTACCTGGGGTGGCAGGGGTGACAATGGCTACACCTTC. This translates into CASSTWGGRGDNGYTF. The full variable domain, in which reference TRBV19 and TRBJ1-2 provide the parts outside the CDR3, is DGGITQSPKYLFRKEGQNVTLSCEQNLNHDAMYWYRQDPGQGLRLIYYSQIVNDFQKGDIAEGYSVSREKKESFPLTVTSAQKNPTAFYLCASSTWGGRGDNGYTFGSGTRLTVV.

The chain is built from TRBV18 and TRBJ1-1; tentatively, D is TRBD1 (5 bases). The V gene's germline CDR1 is KGHSH and CDR2 LQKENI. There are 17 residues in the CDR3. Trimming pared 3 bases from V and 4 bases from J, leaving 21 bases between. The CDR3 sequence: CASSPGGGKWRTTEAFF. The CDR3 DNA sequence: TGTGCCAGCTCACCGGGGGGAGGAAAGTGGAGGACCACTGAAGCTTTCTTT.

The V and J genes are TRBV6-1 and TRBJ2-3, with 8 bases that match TRBD1. The V gene end was trimmed by 4 bases and the J gene end by 3 bases; junction bases not matched to a gene: 6. Germline CDR1 MNHNS, CDR2 SASEGT. This CDR3 comprises 15 residues. CDR3 residues: CASSGPNRGTDTQYF. The CDR3 nucleotides read TGTGCCAGCAGTGGGCCTAACAGGGGGACAGATACGCAGTATTTT.

The V gene is TRBV5-4, the J gene TRBJ1-1, with 8 nucleotides matching TRBD1. The CDR3 runs 15 residues. Trimming removed 4 bases from V and 1 base from J; junction bases left unmatched: 6. Germline V CDR1 and CDR2: SGHNT, YYREEE (reference sequence). CDR3 sequence: CASSAGQAQNTEAFF. The CDR3 nucleotides are TGTGCCAGCAGCGCGGGACAGGCTCAGAACACTGAAGCTTTCTTT.

The chain's CDR3 is CASSPKGGATGNTIYF. The CDR3 DNA reads TGTGCCAGCTCCCCCAAGGGGGGGGCAACTGGAAACACCATATATTTT. This rearrangement joins TRBV18 to TRBJ1-3; D possibly corresponds to TRBD1 (6 bases). Trimming removed 6 bases at V and 2 bases at J, with 17 bases between. CDR3 length: 16 amino acids. Germline V gene lookup returns CDR1 KGHSH and CDR2 LQKENI.

The chain uses TRBV19 and TRBJ2-1; D not resolved. Trimming removed 1 base at V and 6 bases at J, with 7 bases between. Germline V gene lookup returns CDR1 LNHDA and CDR2 SQIVND (reference sequence). The CDR3 length is 13 residues. CDR3 coding DNA: TGTGCCAGTAGTATAGCCCCCGGCAATGAGCAGTTCTTC. Translation gives CASSIAPGNEQFF.